This TCR beta chain was sequenced during a study of cytomegalovirus exposure and HLA in healthy donors (dated by TCRdb to 2015 to 2018). Regarding the research as a whole: An earlier analysis of several hundred of the donors reported approximately 300 Gb of sequence data and 95 million to 140 million unique TCR beta sequences obtained from some 200 million T cells. Roughly 300 gigabases of sequencing data and around 90 million unique TCR sequences made up an early release that covered roughly 670 HLA-typed donors. Of the roughly 400 genotyped donors, roughly 80% fell in the genetic ancestry cluster associated with self-reported Caucasian donors. The study aimed to test whether signatures of past pathogen exposure could be identified by cataloging public T cell receptors. The T cell repertoires of under 750 subjects were profiled by immunosequencing and related to cytomegalovirus serostatus. Along with the roughly 700-subject first cohort, a separate validation cohort of about 110 different subjects was used. The study combined high-throughput TCR immunosequencing, statistical association of individual TCRs with disease status, and machine learning to predict cytomegalovirus infection status. A later analysis re-examined previously published TCR beta repertoires from just over 650 donors and added high-resolution HLA genotyping to investigate patterns of TCR occurrence. In the later analysis, no new phenotypic data were used to find candidate immune exposures; instead, reliance was placed on TCR beta sequences and their occurrence across donors. To decide whether each TCR beta V gene segment behaved as functional or pseudogenic, an earlier analysis of 587 of the donors relied on high-throughput TCR beta sequencing. Donor age, sex, ethnicity and CMV serostatus were compiled together with the repertoire data. In a later genetic analysis, genome-wide SNP genotypes for about 55% of the roughly 670 donors were used, and that subset was treated as a discovery cohort. All discovery cohort repertoires had been generated on a single sequencing platform. Class I and class II HLA loci were covered by the typing at four-digit resolution. The number of typed donors differed by locus: about 620-630 for A, B, C, DRB1 and DQB1; 522 for DQA1; about 600 for DPA1; and some 430 for DPB1. Because of strong linkage in the cohort, roughly five DR-DQ haplotypes were treated as single units for association and clustering. On average, approximately 250,000 unique TCR beta nucleotide sequences were sequenced per donor among about 400 genotyped donors of the cohort, with around 19% of those sequences being non-productive.

What the study reported, not specific to this receptor: In the study, some 160 TCR beta chains were listed as associated with cytomegalovirus. Assigning TCR associations to individual alleles was difficult when HLA alleles, especially DR and DQ, strongly co-occurred. A later genetic analysis associated a missense DCLRE1C variant with V-gene and J-gene trimming of TCR beta chains, and an independent cohort replicated the association. According to a later analysis, TCR association rates differed among HLA loci, with DRB1 alleles showing the most associated TCRs and HLA-C alleles showing the fewest. Because HLA typing was missing for some donors at each locus, association tests included only the typed subset. Because counts were too low, more than 15 rarely observed V segments, including chromosome 9 orphons, were excluded from the earlier analysis of several hundred of the donors. Roughly uniform sequencing depth across donors was assumed in presence/absence analyses, although this assumption may not hold. A cluster of highly shared sequence variants was judged likely to be a technical artifact of the sequencing pipeline. A further reported finding was that TCR beta sequences accurately predicted the HLA-A and HLA-B alleles for most subjects in the first cohort. Some IMGT-functional V segments, including TRBV6-2 and TRBV6-3, could not be told apart with the 87-base-pair reads, so those segments were excluded. The authors suggested that the approach could potentially be extended to other disease states and immunological phenotypes. Most CMV-associated TCR beta chains appeared to be HLA-restricted in a later analysis, and the HLA associations seemed to be driven largely by CMV exposure. Most TCR sequences were seen in very few donors, while some public TCRs were found in many individuals. Specific HLA alleles were associated with 16,951 TCR beta sequences at a false discovery rate of 0.05 in a later analysis. In both the original and validation cohorts, the classifier was reported to diagnose cytomegalovirus status with high specificity and sensitivity. Broadly in line with IMGT annotations, most TCR beta V segments showed up in productive rearrangements about 87% or about 30% of the time in an earlier analysis of roughly 590 of the donors. This cohort had only TCR beta chains sequenced, and the lack of alpha or paired-chain data limited which features could be detected. Correlated functional status among segregating V segments might reflect linkage disequilibrium, but an unknown experimental factor could not be ruled out. Compared with equally common non-associated chains, HLA-associated TCR beta chains in a later analysis were more clonally expanded and had lower generation probabilities. For the cohort, immune exposure information was limited to CMV serostatus. According to a later genetic analysis, donors in an Asian-associated ancestry cluster had fewer N-insertions in productive TCRs than the roughly 700-donor mean. A few of the identified cytomegalovirus-associated TCR beta chains were confirmed in vitro to be specific for cytomegalovirus antigens. In a later analysis, several top co-occurrence clusters were reported to appear linked to parvovirus B19, influenza, CMV and Epstein-Barr virus.

The cohort consisted of 600 to 750 healthy bone marrow donors. At the time of sampling, all cohort members were nominally healthy, though unrecorded immune exposures were likely present. The donor was CMV seronegative and was included in the group of 352 seronegative cohort members. A peripheral blood sample was provided by each donor, and peripheral blood mononuclear cells were used for TCR beta sequencing. The Qiagen DNeasy Blood Extraction Kit was used to extract genomic DNA from the blood cell samples. As concerns this clone: The specificity of this receptor is unknown. The record has no base qualities; no much larger clone is one base away.

Taken from the germline V gene, the CDR1 and CDR2 loops are SGDLS and YYNGEE. Compared with germline, V lacks 4 bases and J lacks 1 base; bases without a gene match: 2. Including cysteine and phenylalanine, the CDR3 has 14 amino acids. The DNA shown is the 42-base CDR3, in frame from base 1. Receptor amplification or capture employed the immunoSEQ multiplex PCR assay. A mixture of 60 forward primers for TCR Vbeta segments and 13 reverse primers for TCR Jbeta segments was used in the multiplex PCR. The CDR3 region of rearranged TCR beta genes was amplified from genomic DNA with a multiplex PCR assay. The amplified TCR beta libraries were sequenced on the Illumina HiSeq System as 87-base-pair reads. As for the authors' bioinformatics: A later analysis tallied tens of millions of unique TCR beta chains across the 700 or so repertoires, and some 10 million of those chains were shared by two or more donors. To remove PCR and sequencing errors, raw reads were error-corrected and collapsed into unique sequences using a nearest-neighbor algorithm that merged closely related sequences. To assign V, D and J gene segments, CDR3 sequences were aligned to IMGT reference sequences. Each retained sequence needed at least a six-nucleotide match to both a V gene segment and a J gene segment. A rearrangement counted as productive if the CDR3 had no stop codons and remained in frame with V and J, and every other rearrangement counted as non-productive. Following IMGT convention, CDR3 was defined as the stretch from the second conserved V-encoded cysteine to the conserved J-encoded phenylalanine. Sequences without an unambiguous match to a single V gene segment were excluded from the earlier analysis of 587 of the donors. In an earlier analysis of some 590 of the donors, a V segment was called functional when productive rearrangements were above 56.7%, and segregating when the standard deviation between donors exceeded 5%. A statistical classification framework was built for diagnosing cytomegalovirus status from the catalog of TCR beta chain sequences. V and J gene assignment, in a later analysis, came from comparing TCR nucleotide sequences with IMGT/GENE-DB human TR gene sequences. Using the TCRdist pipeline, a later analysis assigned CDR3 sequences along with most-parsimonious VDJ recombination scenarios. A later analysis defined each TCR beta chain by its CDR3 amino acid sequence plus V-gene family, and excluded reads lacking a unique V-gene family. A later analysis removed 500 to 600 highly shared, low-generation-probability nucleotide sequences to deal with suspected cross-contamination and a sequencing artifact. In a later analysis, a clonal expansion index was calculated for each public chain from normalized within-repertoire ranks of inferred template counts. In a later analysis, generation probabilities were computed using a VDJ recombination model fitted to out-of-frame rearrangements, and the results were checked against IGoR. A later analysis scored TCR-TCR, TCR-HLA and TCR-CMV co-occurrence with hypergeometric tests, applying a repertoire-size bias correction to TCR pairs. To estimate false discovery rates, a later analysis permuted the HLA or CMV assignments 20 times. In a later analysis, co-occurring TCRs were grouped using DBSCAN, and TCRdist sequence similarity was added for clustering within HLA-allele-positive subsets. Repertoires with fewer than 30,000 or more than 120,000 public chains were left out of co-occurrence clustering, as were about five repertoires with anomalous nucleotide sharing. This immuneACCESS table, as held by TCRdb, lists in-frame sequences with V and J called but not all clones. Of the missing ones, under half trace to an unresolved V gene in checked studies; the others have no known cause. The D gene and trimming were derived from the DNA, and the V and J assignments and clone size from that table. In all, the sample holds about 130,000 clones, and around nine tenths of those were seen once. Of the sample, 4% to 6.5% is held by the ten largest clones.

The TCR originated in a woman aged 30 to 39 in good health and CMV-seronegative. The chain is made from TRBV9 and TRBJ2-3, with 8 bases in between that match TRBD2. The sequenced sample consisted of PBMCs. Here the CDR3 is given as CASSQLAGTDTQYF. The DNA sequence is TGTGCCAGCAGCCAACTAGCGGGCACAGATACGCAGTATTTT.